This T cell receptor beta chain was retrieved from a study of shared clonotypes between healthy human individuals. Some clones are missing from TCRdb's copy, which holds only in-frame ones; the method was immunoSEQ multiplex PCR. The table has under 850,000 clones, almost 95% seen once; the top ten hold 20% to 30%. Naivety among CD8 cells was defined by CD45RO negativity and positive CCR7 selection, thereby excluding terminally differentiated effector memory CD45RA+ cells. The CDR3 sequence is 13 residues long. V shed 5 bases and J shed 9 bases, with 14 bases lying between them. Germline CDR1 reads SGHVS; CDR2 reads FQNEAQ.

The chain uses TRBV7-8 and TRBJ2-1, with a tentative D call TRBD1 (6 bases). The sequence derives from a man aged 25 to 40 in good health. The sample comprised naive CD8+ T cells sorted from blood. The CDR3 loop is CASSATGYGEQFF. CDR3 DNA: TGTGCCAGCAGCGCAACAGGGTACGGTGAGCAGTTCTTC.